A selection of T cell receptor beta chains follows, all from one sample in a study of shared clonotypes between healthy human individuals. The assay was immunoSEQ multiplex PCR, and TCRdb's table has in-frame clones only and misses some. The sample shows roughly 2 million clones, 85% to 95% of them seen only once. Sequencing was carried out using naive CD8+ T cells sorted from blood. The receptors derive from a man younger than 35 in good health. Both conserved end residues are part of each CDR3. D genes are given only for firm matches. Not all rows give a size; the values are once, few, many and, for expanded clones, a class.

size: once; D: TRBD1; J: TRBJ2-1; V: TRBV11-3; DNA: TGTGCCAGCAGCTCACACAGGGGTAGCTCCTACAATGAGCAGTTCTTC; CDR3: CASSSHRGSSYNEQFF
size: .; D: .; J: TRBJ2-1; V: TRBV4-1; DNA: TGCGCCAGCAGCCCCTCAAACGTCCACTCCTACAATGAGCAGTTCTTC; CDR3: CASSPSNVHSYNEQFF
size: .; D: .; J: TRBJ2-5; V: TRBV6-1; DNA: TGTGCCAGCAGTGAAGCCTGGTCGGTACCTCAAGAGACCCAGTACTTC; CDR3: CASSEAWSVPQETQYF
size: .; D: .; J: TRBJ2-2; V: TRBV19; DNA: TGTGCCAGTAGTATGTACAGCACCGGGGAGCTGTTTTTT; CDR3: CASSMYSTGELFF
size: .; D: .; J: TRBJ2-7; V: TRBV27; DNA: TGTGCCAGCAGCCTACTAGATTCCTACGAGCAGTACTTC; CDR3: CASSLLDSYEQYF
size: .; D: TRBD1; J: TRBJ2-7; V: TRBV5-6; DNA: TGTGCCAGCAGCCAGACGGACAGGGGCTACGAGCAGTACTTC; CDR3: CASSQTDRGYEQYF
size: .; D: TRBD1; J: TRBJ1-1; V: TRBV28; DNA: TGTGCCAGCAGTCGACAGGGTGAAACTGAAGCTTTCTTT; CDR3: CASSRQGETEAFF
size: .; D: .; J: TRBJ2-2; V: TRBV4-1; DNA: TGCGCCAGCAGCCTGGGACATAACACCGGGGAGCTGTTTTTT; CDR3: CASSLGHNTGELFF
size: few; D: .; J: TRBJ2-1; V: TRBV5-1; DNA: TGCGCCAGCAGCTTGGTGGGGGGCCCCTACAATGAGCAGTTCTTC; CDR3: CASSLVGGPYNEQFF
size: .; D: .; J: TRBJ2-7; V: TRBV19; DNA: TGTGCCAGTAGTAGCGACCGGGACGGCGAGCAGTACTTC; CDR3: CASSSDRDGEQYF
size: .; D: TRBD2; J: TRBJ2-7; V: TRBV9; DNA: TGTGCCAGCAGCGCCGGGGGGAGCGTCTACGAGCAGTACTTC; CDR3: CASSAGGSVYEQYF
size: .; D: .; J: TRBJ2-2; V: TRBV9; DNA: TGTGCCAGCAGCGTAGGGGGCGGCCCGAACACCGGGGAGCTGTTTTTT; CDR3: CASSVGGGPNTGELFF
size: few; D: .; J: TRBJ2-1; V: TRBV4-1; DNA: TGCGCCAGCAGCCAAGGCAGCTACAATGAGCAGTTCTTC; CDR3: CASSQGSYNEQFF
size: .; D: .; J: TRBJ2-7; V: TRBV28; DNA: TGTGCCAGCAGACTTTTCCTGGGCTACGAGCAGTACTTC; CDR3: CASRLFLGYEQYF
size: .; D: TRBD2; J: TRBJ2-2; V: TRBV19; DNA: TGTGCCAGTAGTCTTAGCGGGAGCGGAACCGGGGAGCTGTTTTTT; CDR3: CASSLSGSGTGELFF
size: .; D: .; J: TRBJ2-5; V: TRBV7-2; DNA: TGTGCCAGCAGCTTATTGAGGGCGGCCATGGGGGAGACCCAGTACTTC; CDR3: CASSLLRAAMGETQYF
size: .; D: TRBD1; J: TRBJ2-7; V: TRBV5-1; DNA: TGCGCCAGCAGCACCACCTCCGGGACAGCCTACGAGCAGTACTTC; CDR3: CASSTTSGTAYEQYF
size: .; D: .; J: TRBJ2-7; V: TRBV13; DNA: TGTGCCAGCAGCTTAGGCCCGATGCAGGGCCGATCCTACGAGCAGTACTTC; CDR3: CASSLGPMQGRSYEQYF
size: .; D: .; J: TRBJ1-1; V: TRBV7-2; DNA: TGTGCCAGCAGCTTTGGGACACCGAACACTGAAGCTTTCTTT; CDR3: CASSFGTPNTEAFF
size: .; D: TRBD1; J: TRBJ1-1; V: TRBV14; DNA: TGTGCCAGCAGCCTTCTGGGGACAGGGATGTTCGGCACTGAAGCTTTCTTT; CDR3: CASSLLGTGMFGTEAFF
size: .; D: .; J: TRBJ2-1; V: TRBV19; DNA: TGTGCCAGTAGTATTGTGGGAGGCCCCAGGAATGAGCAGTTCTTC; CDR3: CASSIVGGPRNEQFF
size: .; D: .; J: TRBJ2-3; V: TRBV2; DNA: TGTGCCAGCACCCGCTCCGAGGCGAGTTACACAGATACGCAGTATTTT; CDR3: CASTRSEASYTDTQYF
size: .; D: TRBD1; J: TRBJ2-5; V: TRBV10-2; DNA: TGCGCCAGCAGAAAACCGACAGGGGTAGAGACCCAGTACTTC; CDR3: CASRKPTGVETQYF
size: .; D: TRBD2; J: TRBJ2-1; V: TRBV27; DNA: TGTGCCAGCAGTTTACAAACCCTACTAGCGGGGGCAGGAAATGAGCAGTTCTTC; CDR3: CASSLQTLLAGAGNEQFF
size: .; D: .; J: TRBJ2-7; V: TRBV2; DNA: TGTGCCAGCAGTGGGTCGGGCGGGATGGACTACGAGCAGTACTTC; CDR3: CASSGSGGMDYEQYF
size: once; D: .; J: TRBJ2-5; V: TRBV6-4; DNA: TGTGCCAGCAGTGTAGAGGCAGAAGAGACCCAGTACTTC; CDR3: CASSVEAEETQYF
size: .; D: TRBD2; J: TRBJ2-5; V: TRBV7-8; DNA: TGTGCCAGCAGCTTTGGGGGGGGATTTCAAGAGACCCAGTACTTC; CDR3: CASSFGGGFQETQYF
size: once; D: TRBD1; J: TRBJ2-7; V: TRBV7-7; DNA: TGTGCTAGCTCCAATCTTCGAGACAGGGAGTACGAGCAGTACTTC; CDR3: CASSNLRDREYEQYF